The 10 T cell receptor beta chains given below trace back to one sample, sequenced in a study of PD-L1 blockade in urothelial cancer. Generated by immunoSEQ multiplex PCR, the TCRdb table keeps only in-frame clones and is missing some. The table lists around 100,000 clones, around 85% of them singletons. The specimen comprised PBMCs, sampled around atezolizumab (anti-PD-L1) treatment. The receptor set was obtained from a man aged 50 or older with urothelial cancer.

The chain combines TRBV5-1 with TRBJ2-3, with TRBD2 matching 11 bases. J was trimmed by 7 bases and V by 7 bases; bases with no gene match: 8. The CDR3 totals 14 residues. Germline V gene data show CDR1 as SGHRS and CDR2 as YFSETQ. In DNA, the CDR3 is TGCGCCAGCCGGCTAGCGGGAGGTCTAAATACGCAGTATTTT. Amino acids: CASRLAGGLNTQYF.

This chain uses TRBV5-5 with TRBJ2-5; D may be TRBD1 (5 bases). The CDR3 totals 14 residues. Germline V gene sequence: CDR1 SGHKS, CDR2 YYEKEE (reference sequence). V lost 0 bases and J lost 2, with 8 bases in between. The CDR3 spells CASSLAPGQETQYF. The CDR3 region has the DNA TGTGCCAGCAGCTTGGCCCCAGGGCAAGAGACCCAGTACTTC.

The chain recombines TRBV7-9 with TRBJ1-5; D gene unclear. Per germline, CDR1 SEHNR and CDR2 FQNEAQ (reference sequence). With 3 bases removed from V and 0 bases from J, the gap between germline ends came to 6 bases. The CDR3 loop spans 14 amino acids. CDR3 loop: CASSLGASNQPQHF. CDR3 nucleotide sequence: TGTGCCAGCAGCTTGGGAGCTAGCAATCAGCCCCAGCATTTT.

The chain has TRBV7-2 and TRBJ1-3; no clear D. Germline CDR1 SGHTA, CDR2 FQGNSA. Trimming pared 2 bases from V and 1 base from J, leaving 9 bases between. This CDR3 region has 15 residues. The CDR3 bases are TGTGCCAGCAGCTTATGGCCGGGTTCTGGAAACACCATATATTTT. Its translation: CASSLWPGSGNTIYF.

The V call is TRBV6-6, the J call TRBJ2-7; 7 nucleotides agree with TRBD2. With V trimmed by 5 bases and J by 4 bases, 11 bases remained unmatched. The CDR3 spans 15 residues. CDR1 and CDR2 from the germline V gene are MNHNY and SVGAGI (reference sequence). CDR3 protein: CASSQTSTVPYEQYF. Here the CDR3 DNA reads TGTGCCAGCAGTCAGACTAGCACGGTCCCTTACGAGCAGTACTTC.

DNA for the CDR3: TGTGCCAGCAGGTCGACAGGGGGCCCTGGCTACACCTTC. Encoded protein: CASRSTGGPGYTF. This sequence joins TRBV27 and TRBJ1-2; 10 nucleotides line up with TRBD1. Germline CDR1 is MNHEY and CDR2 is SMNVEV (reference sequence). Trimming removed 6 bases from V and 7 bases from J; junction bases left unmatched: 5. The CDR3 has 13 residues.

The V call is TRBV7-9, the J call TRBJ2-5; 7 positions match TRBD2. The CDR3 contains 12 residues. Germline lookup yields CDR1 SEHNR and CDR2 FQNEAQ (reference sequence). V lost 8 bases, J lost 4 bases, and 4 bases stayed unmatched. CDR3 amino acids: CASGRAGETQYF. The CDR3 nucleotides are TGTGCCAGCGGGAGGGCAGGAGAGACCCAGTACTTC.

CDR3 sequence (DNA): TGTGCCAGCAGTCATCAGGGGGACCACGAAAAACTGTTTTTT. Residues: CASSHQGDHEKLFF. V gene TRBV7-3 combines with J gene TRBJ1-4; TRBD1 agrees at 7 bases. V was pared by 6 bases and J by 8 bases, with 9 bases of the junction left unmatched. CDR3 length: 14 residues. Germline V gene lookup returns CDR1 SGHTA and CDR2 FQGTGA.

CDR3 loop: CASSVDGPPTEAFF. For the CDR3, the DNA is TGTGCCAGCAGCGTAGATGGGCCCCCCACTGAAGCTTTCTTT. The chain combines TRBV9 with TRBJ1-1; D is undetermined. CDR3 length: 14 amino acids. Germline lookup yields CDR1 SGDLS and CDR2 YYNGEE. V was cut by 0 bases and J by 4 bases, with 10 bases left in between.

The gene calls are TRBV30 and TRBJ2-7; TRBD2 matches 11 bases. The CDR3 covers 15 residues. Looked up from germline, CDR1 is GTSNPN and CDR2 is SVGIG (reference sequence). V shed 1 base and J 3 bases; nucleotides not matched to a gene: 5. In nucleotides, the CDR3 is TGTGCCTGGAGTGGGGGGGGGACTAGCGGCTACGAGCAGTACTTC. Translating it yields CAWSGGGTSGYEQYF. Full variable domain (missing parts from reference TRBV30 and TRBJ2-7): SQTIHQWPATLVQPVGSPLSLECTVEGTSNPNLYWYRQAAGRGLQLLFYSVGIGQISSEVPQNLSASRPQDRQFILSSKKLLLSDSGFYLCAWSGGGTSGYEQYFGPGTRLTVT.